The 2 T cell receptor beta chains in this list originate from one sample, sequenced in a study of blood T cell repertoires in COVID-19. Assay: immunoSEQ multiplex PCR; the TCRdb copy retains only in-frame clones and omits some. The sample includes 180,000 or so clones, more than 65% seen only once; the top ten take approximately 7.9%. Specimen: PBMCs or T cells enriched from blood (not recorded which). These receptors all come from a man aged 35-49 years who had recovered from COVID-19.

The V and J genes are TRBV5-1 and TRBJ2-5; no definite D call. The V and J ends lost 0 bases and 0 bases respectively, with 12 bases between them. The CDR3 covers 16 residues. Germline CDR1 reads SGHRS; CDR2 reads YFSETQ. CDR3 sequence (DNA): TGCGCCAGCAGCTTGGGGGTGACACGGAACCAAGAGACCCAGTACTTC. Its translation: CASSLGVTRNQETQYF.

The V gene is TRBV7-2, the J gene TRBJ2-7; 8 bases line up with TRBD2. CDR1 and CDR2 (germline): SGHTA, FQGNSA. The CDR3 contains 15 residues. With 5 bases clipped from V and 1 base from J, the junction kept 7 bases outside the gene matches. As DNA, the CDR3 is TGTGCCAGCAGCGCCGGGGGGGGGCGTTCCTACGAGCAGTACTTC. Residues: CASSAGGGRSYEQYF.